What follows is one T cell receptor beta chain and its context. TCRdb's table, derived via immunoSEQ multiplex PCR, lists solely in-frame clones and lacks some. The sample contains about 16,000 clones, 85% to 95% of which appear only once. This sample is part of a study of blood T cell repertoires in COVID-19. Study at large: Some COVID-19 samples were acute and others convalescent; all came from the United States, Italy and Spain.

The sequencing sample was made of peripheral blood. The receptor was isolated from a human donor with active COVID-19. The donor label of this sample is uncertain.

The CDR3: CSVDEDRGSYEQYF. DNA of the CDR3: TGCAGCGTTGACGAGGACAGGGGGTCCTACGAGCAGTACTTC. This sequence joins TRBV29-1 and TRBJ2-7; the match to TRBD1 covers 10 bases. J lost 1 base, V lost 3 bases, and 3 bases had no gene match. The CDR3 has 14 residues. Germline lookup yields CDR1 SQVTM and CDR2 ANQGSEA.